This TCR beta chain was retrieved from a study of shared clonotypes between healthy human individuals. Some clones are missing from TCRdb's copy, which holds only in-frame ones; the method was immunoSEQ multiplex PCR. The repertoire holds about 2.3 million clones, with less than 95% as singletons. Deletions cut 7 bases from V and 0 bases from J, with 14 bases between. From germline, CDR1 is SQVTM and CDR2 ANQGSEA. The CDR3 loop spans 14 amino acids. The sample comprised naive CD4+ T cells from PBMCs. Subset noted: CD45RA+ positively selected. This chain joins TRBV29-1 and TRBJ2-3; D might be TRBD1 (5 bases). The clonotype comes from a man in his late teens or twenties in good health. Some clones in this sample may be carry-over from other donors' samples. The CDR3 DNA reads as TGCAGCGCTTGGACACAGGCTAGCACAGATACGCAGTATTTT. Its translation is CSAWTQASTDTQYF.